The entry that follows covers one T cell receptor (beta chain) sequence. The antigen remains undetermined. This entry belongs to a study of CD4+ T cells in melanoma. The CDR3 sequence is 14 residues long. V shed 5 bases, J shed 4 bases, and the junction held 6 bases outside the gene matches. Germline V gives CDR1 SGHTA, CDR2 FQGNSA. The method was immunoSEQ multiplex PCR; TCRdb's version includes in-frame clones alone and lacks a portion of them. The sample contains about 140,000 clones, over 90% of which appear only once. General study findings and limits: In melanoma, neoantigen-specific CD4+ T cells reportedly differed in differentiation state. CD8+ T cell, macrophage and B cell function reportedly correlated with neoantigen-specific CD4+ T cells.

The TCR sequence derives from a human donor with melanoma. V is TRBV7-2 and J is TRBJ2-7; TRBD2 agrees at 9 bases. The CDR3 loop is CASSPGLAYYEQYF. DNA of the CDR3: TGTGCCAGCAGCCCCGGACTAGCGTATTACGAGCAGTACTTC.